This T cell receptor (beta chain) was sequenced in a study of identical twins. On this clonotype: Antigen unknown.

TCRdb reprocessed the 5' RACE reads with MiXCR, giving one entry per CDR3 protein. The sample holds 1.5 million to 2 million distinct CDR3 sequences; less than 40% are singletons and the top ten take 0.25% to 0.3%. Study outcomes and limitations: Clonotypes of the beta chain that were abundant in cord blood carried fewer insertions (memory repertoires showed none). Twin pairs' shared out-of-frame alpha sequences were enriched in low generation probability.

The germline V gene encodes CDR1 SGHRS and CDR2 YFSETQ. V was cut by 4 bases and J by 6 bases, with 14 bases left in between. This CDR3 is 13 amino acids long. This TCR was recovered from a newborn girl in good health. V gene TRBV5-1 combines with J gene TRBJ2-7; possibly TRBD2 for D (6 bases). Sequencing input: cord blood. The CDR3 here is CASSQGTPVEQYF. The CDR3 DNA follows: TGCGCCAGCAGCCAAGGGACTCCCGTCGAGCAGTACTTC.